This TCR beta chain was obtained from a study of OX40 agonist ivuxolimab in advanced cancers. About the study: Mean age around 60 years, range 23 to 79; 82.7% male.

Autoimmune disease history or systemic immunosuppression barred patients. Study-level points and caveats: Also present in some nonresponders was a low level of normalized T-cell clonal expansion.

For this clone: What it binds is not known.

The CDR3 runs to 15 residues. Germline-derived CDR1 and CDR2 are LNHDA and SQIVND (reference sequence). V was shortened by 7 bases and J by 5 bases, with 20 bases between the two germline ends. Sequenced by immunoSEQ multiplex PCR; TCRdb stores in-frame clones only, minus some. The sample includes tens of thousands of clones, 86% of them seen just once. This receptor was taken from an adult with an advanced solid tumor such as melanoma, head and neck, liver or kidney cancer. This chain connects TRBV19 to TRBJ1-1, with D hard to call. The material sequenced was CD4+ or CD8+ T cells sorted from blood, taken in a trial of the OX40 agonist ivuxolimab. This chain's CDR3 is CASMPTGLPGTEAFF. CDR3 in DNA: TGTGCCAGTATGCCCACGGGGTTACCAGGTACTGAAGCTTTCTTT.